These T cell receptor beta chains were read from a single sample in a study of cytomegalovirus exposure and HLA in healthy donors. Some clones are missing from TCRdb's copy, which holds only in-frame ones; the method was immunoSEQ multiplex PCR. The profile covers roughly 86,000 clones, with around 66% appearing a single time and around 4.2% taken by the ten largest. The sample taken for sequencing was PBMCs. These receptors were collected from a young man in good health and CMV-seronegative. CDR3s include the opening cysteine and the closing phenylalanine or tryptophan. D genes are given only for firm matches. Size values are once, few and many counts, or a class for expanded clones, and some rows have none.

D gene: -; J gene: TRBJ2-7; clone size: -; V gene: TRBV7-3; CDR3 protein: CASSLTGTGSYEQYF; CDR3 DNA: TGTGCCAGCAGCTTGACCGGGACTGGGTCCTACGAGCAGTACTTC
D gene: -; J gene: TRBJ2-7; clone size: few; V gene: TRBV28; CDR3 protein: CASSLGLRSSYEQYF; CDR3 DNA: TGTGCCAGCAGTTTAGGACTTCGCAGCTCCTACGAGCAGTACTTC
D gene: -; J gene: TRBJ1-3; clone size: -; V gene: TRBV6-6; CDR3 protein: CASSYGQGGNTIYF; CDR3 DNA: TGTGCCAGCAGTTACGGGCAGGGTGGAAACACCATATATTTT
D gene: TRBD1; J gene: TRBJ2-1; clone size: once; V gene: TRBV19; CDR3 protein: CASRTGGDYNEQFF; CDR3 DNA: TGTGCCAGTAGGACAGGGGGCGACTACAATGAGCAGTTCTTC
D gene: -; J gene: TRBJ2-1; clone size: -; V gene: TRBV6-6; CDR3 protein: CASSPRTYYNEQFF; CDR3 DNA: TGTGCCAGCAGCCCTAGGACATACTACAATGAGCAGTTCTTC
D gene: -; J gene: TRBJ1-5; clone size: -; V gene: TRBV5-5; CDR3 protein: CASSRSSNQPQHF; CDR3 DNA: TGTGCCAGCTCGCGGAGTAGCAATCAGCCCCAGCATTTT
D gene: -; J gene: TRBJ2-7; clone size: -; V gene: TRBV5-4; CDR3 protein: CASSGGFVDGVDEQYF; CDR3 DNA: TGTGCCAGCAGCGGGGGCTTTGTGGACGGTGTCGACGAGCAGTACTTC
D gene: TRBD2; J gene: TRBJ2-1; clone size: -; V gene: TRBV5-6; CDR3 protein: CASSSRTSRSYNEQFF; CDR3 DNA: TGTGCCAGCAGTTCCCGGACTAGTCGATCCTACAATGAGCAGTTCTTC
D gene: TRBD2; J gene: TRBJ2-1; clone size: -; V gene: TRBV7-2; CDR3 protein: CASSFLGLAGGWVF; CDR3 DNA: TGTGCCAGCAGCTTCCTGGGGCTAGCGGGAGGGTGGGTCTTC
D gene: TRBD2; J gene: TRBJ2-1; clone size: -; V gene: TRBV7-6; CDR3 protein: CASSRGGGASYNEQFF; CDR3 DNA: TGTGCCAGCAGCCGGGGCGGGGGGGCCTCCTACAATGAGCAGTTCTTC
D gene: -; J gene: TRBJ1-1; clone size: -; V gene: TRBV6-6; CDR3 protein: CASSISENTEAFF; CDR3 DNA: TGTGCCAGCAGTATCAGTGAGAACACTGAAGCTTTCTTT
D gene: TRBD2; J gene: TRBJ2-7; clone size: -; V gene: TRBV5-1; CDR3 protein: CASSLANLREDPYEQYF; CDR3 DNA: TGCGCCAGCAGCTTGGCCAATCTGCGGGAGGACCCCTACGAGCAGTACTTC
D gene: -; J gene: TRBJ2-1; clone size: -; V gene: TRBV13; CDR3 protein: CASSAELVSDEQFF; CDR3 DNA: TGTGCCAGCAGCGCAGAACTAGTTAGCGATGAGCAGTTCTTC
D gene: -; J gene: TRBJ2-7; clone size: few; V gene: TRBV30; CDR3 protein: CAWSQIVTSDEQYF; CDR3 DNA: TGTGCCTGGAGCCAAATAGTTACGTCCGACGAGCAGTACTTC
D gene: -; J gene: TRBJ1-1; clone size: -; V gene: TRBV28; CDR3 protein: CASSAVTEAFF; CDR3 DNA: TGTGCCAGCAGCGCGGTCACTGAAGCTTTCTTT
D gene: -; J gene: TRBJ1-5; clone size: -; V gene: TRBV7-9; CDR3 protein: CASSPDLPGFNQPQHF; CDR3 DNA: TGTGCCAGCAGCCCAGACCTACCAGGATTTAATCAGCCCCAGCATTTT
D gene: -; J gene: TRBJ2-7; clone size: -; V gene: TRBV2; CDR3 protein: CASIVTAYEQYF; CDR3 DNA: TGTGCCAGCATAGTTACGGCCTACGAGCAGTACTTC
D gene: -; J gene: TRBJ1-3; clone size: few; V gene: TRBV19; CDR3 protein: CASRNRDGNTIYF; CDR3 DNA: TGTGCCAGTAGGAACAGGGACGGAAACACCATATATTTT
D gene: TRBD1; J gene: TRBJ2-7; clone size: -; V gene: TRBV29-1; CDR3 protein: CSVGKGQGFYEQYF; CDR3 DNA: TGCAGCGTTGGGAAGGGACAGGGTTTTTACGAGCAGTACTTC
D gene: TRBD1; J gene: TRBJ2-2; clone size: -; V gene: TRBV27; CDR3 protein: CASSRQGAGTGELFF; CDR3 DNA: TGTGCCAGCAGTCGACAGGGGGCTGGGACCGGGGAGCTGTTTTTT
D gene: TRBD2; J gene: TRBJ2-1; clone size: few; V gene: TRBV6-1; CDR3 protein: CASSEFVTSVSISWGDNEQFF; CDR3 DNA: TGTGCCAGCAGTGAATTCGTGACTAGCGTGTCTATCTCGTGGGGCGACAATGAGCAGTTCTTC
D gene: TRBD2; J gene: TRBJ2-5; clone size: -; V gene: TRBV4-3; CDR3 protein: CASSRGGAGETQYF; CDR3 DNA: TGCGCCAGCAGTCGCGGGGGGGCAGGGGAGACCCAGTACTTC
D gene: TRBD2; J gene: TRBJ2-1; clone size: -; V gene: TRBV7-3; CDR3 protein: CASTPLAASYNEQFF; CDR3 DNA: TGTGCCAGCACCCCTCTAGCGGCTTCCTACAATGAGCAGTTCTTC
D gene: -; J gene: TRBJ1-1; clone size: -; V gene: TRBV4-3; CDR3 protein: CASSQGTQDWDTEAFF; CDR3 DNA: TGCGCCAGCAGCCAAGGAACTCAGGATTGGGACACTGAAGCTTTCTTT
D gene: -; J gene: TRBJ2-7; clone size: -; V gene: TRBV28; CDR3 protein: CASSLQTQKQYF; CDR3 DNA: TGTGCCAGCAGTTTACAGACACAAAAGCAGTACTTC
D gene: TRBD2; J gene: TRBJ2-1; clone size: -; V gene: TRBV7-2; CDR3 protein: CASSPEGIAGGREQFF; CDR3 DNA: TGTGCCAGCAGCCCCGAAGGGATAGCGGGAGGCCGTGAGCAGTTCTTC
D gene: TRBD1; J gene: TRBJ1-2; clone size: -; V gene: TRBV19; CDR3 protein: CASSMERTGSNYGYTF; CDR3 DNA: TGTGCCAGTAGTATGGAACGGACAGGATCTAACTATGGCTACACCTTC
D gene: -; J gene: TRBJ1-2; clone size: -; V gene: TRBV4-2; CDR3 protein: CASSQKGYVYGYTF; CDR3 DNA: TGTGCCAGCAGCCAAAAGGGGTACGTCTATGGCTACACCTTC
D gene: -; J gene: TRBJ2-1; clone size: few; V gene: TRBV7-9; CDR3 protein: CASSLVASSYNEQFF; CDR3 DNA: TGTGCCAGCAGCTTAGTCGCCAGCTCCTACAATGAGCAGTTCTTC
D gene: -; J gene: TRBJ2-2; clone size: -; V gene: TRBV9; CDR3 protein: CASSPHSANTGELFF; CDR3 DNA: TGTGCCAGCAGCCCCCACTCGGCGAACACCGGGGAGCTGTTTTTT